The source of this TCR beta chain is a study of blood T cell repertoires in COVID-19. Background on the study: The analysed material was cDNA or gDNA that came from T cells, B-cell-depleted T cells, or PBMCs.

Libraries were prepared by immunoSEQ multiplex PCR; TCRdb keeps only in-frame clonotypes and omits some of them. The top ten clones hold more than 9.5% of a sample with around 300,000 clones, 80% to 90% of them seen once. Germline V gives CDR1 SGHVS, CDR2 FNYEAQ. The CDR3 loop spans 13 amino acids. V lost 1 base and J 4 bases, leaving 5 bases between the germline ends. This sequence joins TRBV7-6 and TRBJ1-5; D not resolved. Sequenced material: peripheral blood. The TCR sequence derives from a woman aged 70-85 years with acute or convalescent COVID-19. CDR3 residues: CASSLGENQPQHF. The CDR3 DNA reads as TGTGCCAGCAGCTTAGGAGAGAATCAGCCCCAGCATTTT. Full variable domain (missing parts from reference TRBV7-6 and TRBJ1-5): GAGVSQSPRYKVTKRGQDVALRCDPISGHVSLYWYRQALGQGPEFLTYFNYEAQQDKSGLPNDRFSAERPEGSISTLTIQRTEQRDSAMYRCASSLGENQPQHFGDGTRLSIL.